Shown below are 15 T cell receptor beta chains from a single sample sequenced in a study of PD-1 blockade in classical Hodgkin lymphoma. Time point denoted: cycle 4 day 1 (C4D1), after 5 to 7 weeks of nivolumab. Every patient had relapsed following autologous stem cell transplantation, and cohorts differed in brentuximab vedotin exposure. The study purified CD4+ T cells from thawed PBMCs using magnetic negative selection. The protocol was immunoSEQ multiplex PCR, while the TCRdb copy is restricted to in-frame clones and leaves out a portion. Altogether roughly 20,000 clones are present, around 79% being singletons, with the ten largest covering 2% to 2.5%. Sequenced here: CD4+ T cells from blood, sampled before the fourth cycle of nivolumab. All receptors derive from a human donor with classical Hodgkin lymphoma.

This chain joins TRBV7-6 and TRBJ2-2; perhaps TRBD1 as D (7 bases). V shed 1 base and J shed 4 bases, with 10 bases lying between them. Germline V lookup: CDR1 SGHVS, CDR2 FNYEAQ. The CDR3 has 15 residues. CDR3 DNA sequence: TGTGCCAGCAGCTTAGGCCAGGGGGGCACCGGGGAGCTGTTTTTT. Translating it yields CASSLGQGGTGELFF.

The genes are TRBV4-3 and TRBJ1-2, with D unclear. CDR3 length equals 15 residues. V was clipped by 0 bases and J by 1 base, with 9 bases between them. CDR1 and CDR2 (germline): LGHNA, YSLEER. The CDR3 DNA reads as TGCGCCAGCAGCCAAGAGCCCGGCGTTAACTATGGCTACACCTTC. Protein sequence: CASSQEPGVNYGYTF.

This clone has only one observation. V gene TRBV7-8 combines with J gene TRBJ2-1; tentatively, D is TRBD1 (6 bases). V lost 5 bases, J lost 5 bases, and 13 bases lay in between. CDR1 is SGHVS and CDR2 is FQNEAQ in the germline V gene. This CDR3 is built from 14 residues. The chain's CDR3 is CASSTRTVDNEQFF. The DNA of the CDR3 is TGTGCCAGCAGCACACGGACAGTCGACAATGAGCAGTTCTTC.

The chain links TRBV7-2 to TRBJ2-3; 10 nucleotides align to TRBD2. CDR1 is SGHTA, CDR2 FQGNSA, per germline. CDR3 length equals 16 residues. V lost 5 bases to trimming and J lost 1 base; unmatched junction nucleotides: 6. The CDR3 loop is CASSLRGTSGTDTQYF. The CDR3 nucleotides read TGTGCCAGCAGCCTACGGGGGACTAGCGGCACAGATACGCAGTATTTT.

Only a few counts were recorded for this clone. This chain joins TRBV5-4 and TRBJ2-3; 7 nucleotides agree with TRBD2. The length of the CDR3 is 14 residues. CDR1 SGHNT and CDR2 YYREEE come from the germline V gene (reference sequence). After removal of 2 bases from V and 6 bases from J, the junction contained 6 bases not matched to a gene. This chain's CDR3 is CASSFGGGWDTQYF. The CDR3 coding sequence is TGTGCCAGCAGCTTTGGCGGGGGATGGGATACGCAGTATTTT.

The chain recombines TRBV7-6 with TRBJ2-2; D is possibly TRBD1 (5 bases). V was cut by 4 bases and J by 3 bases, with 15 bases left in between. This CDR3 is 16 amino acids long. Germline V gene lookup returns CDR1 SGHVS and CDR2 FNYEAQ. In DNA form, the CDR3 reads TGTGCCAGCAGCTCCACCAGGGTCCGGGACACCGGGGAGCTGTTTTTT. Translating gives CASSSTRVRDTGELFF. The complete variable domain, with remaining parts taken from reference TRBV7-6 and TRBJ2-2, reads GAGVSQSPRYKVTKRGQDVALRCDPISGHVSLYWYRQALGQGPEFLTYFNYEAQQDKSGLPNDRFSAERPEGSISTLTIQRTEQRDSAMYRCASSSTRVRDTGELFFGEGSRLTVL.

The chain joins TRBV25-1 to TRBJ2-6, with a tentative D call TRBD1 (6 bases). The germline V gene has CDR1 MGHDK and CDR2 SYGVNS. The CDR3 has 16 amino acids. Trimming removed 6 bases at V and 3 bases at J, with 15 bases between. The CDR3 spells CASSLNRVDGANVLTF. The CDR3 bases are TGTGCCAGCAGCTTAAACAGGGTAGATGGGGCCAACGTCCTGACTTTC.

This clone has a handful of counts. This sequence joins TRBV19 and TRBJ1-5; D unclear. CDR3 length: 14 amino acids. Trimming removed 4 bases at V and 0 bases at J, with 7 bases between. Germline assignment: CDR1 LNHDA and CDR2 SQIVND (reference sequence). The CDR3 region has the DNA TGTGCCAGTAGTAGGGCAGGTAGCAATCAGCCCCAGCATTTT. This translates into CASSRAGSNQPQHF.

This chain connects TRBV10-2 to TRBJ2-5, with 11 bases fitting TRBD1. Trimming at V came to 6 bases and at J to 5 bases, leaving 5 bases not matched to a gene. Germline CDR1 and CDR2: WSHSY and SAAADI. The CDR3 extends over 14 amino acids. The CDR3 region has the DNA TGCGCCAGCAGCCTTGGGGACAGGGGGGAGACCCAGTACTTC. This translates into CASSLGDRGETQYF.

The CDR3 sequence is CASSLGGGNTIYF. CDR3 DNA: TGCGCCAGCAGCTTGGGAGGCGGAAACACCATATATTTT. The gene calls are TRBV5-1 and TRBJ1-3; D not resolved. Germline CDR1 is SGHRS and CDR2 is YFSETQ. The CDR3 is made up of 13 amino acids. With 0 bases removed from V and 4 bases from J, the gap between germline ends came to 5 bases.

The gene calls are TRBV6-5 and TRBJ2-1, with 7 bases identical to TRBD1. The length of the CDR3 is 15 residues. The junction had 3 bases not matched to a gene; V was cut back by 0 bases and J by 4 bases. Per germline, CDR1 MNHEY and CDR2 SVGAGI. The CDR3 nucleotides are TGTGCCAGCAGTTACTCGGGGGACAGTTACAATGAGCAGTTCTTC. Its protein product is CASSYSGDSYNEQFF.

This chain links TRBV1 with TRBJ2-7; the table's D call of TRBD1 was not tested on the DNA. TRBV1 is a documented pseudogene. The CDR3 is 16 amino acids. CDR3 sequence reads: CTSSFPGQDSSAEQYV. The CDR3 DNA reads as TGCACCAGCAGCTTTCCGGGACAGGACTCTTCAGCTGAGCAGTACGTC.

This clone qualifies as medium-sized. The chain uses TRBV6-6 and TRBJ1-1; D unclear. The CDR3 covers 13 residues. The germline CDR1 and CDR2 sequences are MNHNY and SVGAGI (reference sequence). Trimming left V 7 bases short and J 0 bases short, with 9 bases between. The CDR3 loop is CASINNLNTEAFF. The CDR3 DNA is TGTGCCAGCATAAACAACCTGAACACTGAAGCTTTCTTT.

V usage is TRBV10-2 and J usage is TRBJ1-6, with D unresolved. The V end was cut by 0 bases, the J end by 0 bases, with 12 bases between. Germline V gene sequence: CDR1 WSHSY, CDR2 SAAADI. The CDR3 consists of 18 residues. CDR3 sequence: CASSESIRMSSYNSPLHF. The DNA of the CDR3 is TGCGCCAGCAGTGAGTCGATCAGGATGAGCTCCTATAATTCACCCCTCCACTTT.

The gene calls are TRBV7-9 and TRBJ2-1; TRBD2 matches 11 bases. The germline V gene has CDR1 SEHNR and CDR2 FQNEAQ (reference sequence). J gave up 4 bases and V 0 bases, and 11 bases lay outside the gene matches. The CDR3 totals 19 residues. CDR3 amino acids: CASSLALNPRLAGYNEQFF. The CDR3 nucleotides read TGTGCCAGCAGCTTAGCGCTAAACCCTCGACTAGCGGGGTACAATGAGCAGTTCTTC.